A selection of T cell receptor beta chains follows, all from one sample in a study of T cell responses to AZD1222 COVID-19 vaccine. Clones were read by immunoSEQ multiplex PCR, and TCRdb kept only the in-frame ones, dropping some. This table holds more than 95,000 clones, approximately 83% found once. The source material was peripheral blood, sampled on day 0 of MenACWY control vaccination. Receptor source: an adult in good health. CDR3s include the opening cysteine and the closing phenylalanine or tryptophan. The D gene is left open where the match is weak. Clone size appears in some rows only: once, few, many, or a class for an expanded clone.

CDR3aa: CASSLTGQMIF; CDR3nt: TGTGCCAGCAGTTTAACAGGGCAAATGATCTTC; j_gene: TRBJ2-1; abundance: NA; v_gene: TRBV12-3/TRBV12-4; len: 11; d_gene: NA
CDR3aa: CASSLDLGGGGTEAFF; CDR3nt: TGCGCCAGCAGCTTGGACCTGGGCGGCGGGGGGACTGAAGCTTTCTTT; j_gene: TRBJ1-1; abundance: NA; v_gene: TRBV5-1; len: 16; d_gene: NA
CDR3aa: CASSLSGSGNTIYF; CDR3nt: TGTGCCAGTAGTTTGTCCGGCTCTGGAAACACCATATATTTT; j_gene: TRBJ1-3; abundance: NA; v_gene: TRBV19; len: 14; d_gene: NA
CDR3aa: CASSSGTKTDTQYF; CDR3nt: TGTGCCAGCAGCTCCGGGACGAAAACAGATACGCAGTATTTT; j_gene: TRBJ2-3; abundance: NA; v_gene: TRBV5-4; len: 14; d_gene: NA
CDR3aa: CASSIYSGGAKTQYF; CDR3nt: TGCGCCAGCAGCATCTATAGCGGGGGGGCAAAGACCCAGTACTTC; j_gene: TRBJ2-5; abundance: NA; v_gene: TRBV5-1; len: 15; d_gene: TRBD2
CDR3aa: CASSPGTGPLSGANVLTF; CDR3nt: TGTGCCAGCAGCCCGGGGACAGGTCCCCTCTCTGGGGCCAACGTCCTGACTTTC; j_gene: TRBJ2-6; abundance: NA; v_gene: TRBV11-3; len: 18; d_gene: TRBD1
CDR3aa: CASTQVDDEKLFF; CDR3nt: TGTGCCAGCACCCAGGTCGACGATGAAAAACTGTTTTTT; j_gene: TRBJ1-4; abundance: NA; v_gene: TRBV2; len: 13; d_gene: NA
CDR3aa: CASSRGGGTFRVDTQYF; CDR3nt: TGTGCCAGCAGTCGCGGCGGGGGGACCTTTAGGGTCGATACGCAGTATTTT; j_gene: TRBJ2-3; abundance: NA; v_gene: TRBV28; len: 17; d_gene: TRBD2
CDR3aa: CASSIGPLPQHF; CDR3nt: TGTGCCAGTAGTATTGGTCCACTGCCCCAGCATTTT; j_gene: TRBJ1-5; abundance: NA; v_gene: TRBV19; len: 12; d_gene: NA
CDR3aa: CASSRGQMNTEAFF; CDR3nt: TGTGCCAGCAGCCGTGGACAGATGAACACTGAAGCTTTCTTT; j_gene: TRBJ1-1; abundance: NA; v_gene: TRBV7-8; len: 14; d_gene: NA
CDR3aa: CAWSVGGVGQPQHF; CDR3nt: TGTGCCTGGAGTGTGGGGGGGGTAGGTCAGCCCCAGCATTTT; j_gene: TRBJ1-5; abundance: NA; v_gene: TRBV30; len: 14; d_gene: NA
CDR3aa: CASSLSGGGANVLTF; CDR3nt: TGTGCCAGCAGCTTGAGCGGGGGAGGGGCCAACGTCCTGACTTTC; j_gene: TRBJ2-6; abundance: NA; v_gene: TRBV5-5; len: 15; d_gene: TRBD2
CDR3aa: CASSQEGGGQPQHF; CDR3nt: TGTGCCAGCAGCCAAGAAGGGGGGGGCCAGCCCCAGCATTTT; j_gene: TRBJ1-5; abundance: NA; v_gene: TRBV3-1/TRBV3-2; len: 14; d_gene: NA
CDR3aa: CASIGGVSTEAFF; CDR3nt: TGTGCCAGTATTGGAGGGGTGAGTACTGAAGCTTTCTTT; j_gene: TRBJ1-1; abundance: NA; v_gene: TRBV19; len: 13; d_gene: NA
CDR3aa: CASSSRLGGSSDTQYF; CDR3nt: TGTGCCAGCAGCTCTAGACTAGGAGGATCGTCGGATACGCAGTATTTT; j_gene: TRBJ2-3; abundance: NA; v_gene: TRBV7-2; len: 16; d_gene: NA
CDR3aa: CASSPTGRNFYGYTF; CDR3nt: TGTGCCAGCAGCCCGACGGGAAGGAACTTCTATGGCTACACCTTC; j_gene: TRBJ1-2; abundance: NA; v_gene: TRBV3-1/TRBV3-2; len: 15; d_gene: NA
CDR3aa: CASSSTGQQETQYF; CDR3nt: TGCGCCAGCAGCTCGACTGGACAGCAAGAGACCCAGTACTTC; j_gene: TRBJ2-5; abundance: NA; v_gene: TRBV5-1; len: 14; d_gene: NA
CDR3aa: CASRNSYNEQFF; CDR3nt: TGTGCCAGCCGGAACAGCTACAATGAGCAGTTCTTC; j_gene: TRBJ2-1; abundance: NA; v_gene: TRBV21-1; len: 12; d_gene: NA
CDR3aa: CASSLGGPGPEAFF; CDR3nt: TGTGCCAGCAGCTTAGGAGGTCCAGGGCCGGAAGCTTTCTTT; j_gene: TRBJ1-1; abundance: NA; v_gene: TRBV7-9; len: 14; d_gene: NA
CDR3aa: CASVPPGGNYGYTF; CDR3nt: TGTGCCAGCGTACCGCCGGGGGGGAACTATGGCTACACCTTC; j_gene: TRBJ1-2; abundance: NA; v_gene: TRBV25-1; len: 14; d_gene: NA
CDR3aa: CASSIGTRRAAFF; CDR3nt: TGTGCCAGTAGTATAGGGACCAGGAGAGCAGCTTTCTTT; j_gene: TRBJ1-1; abundance: NA; v_gene: TRBV19; len: 13; d_gene: NA
CDR3aa: CASSTGGAILEAFF; CDR3nt: TGTGCCAGCAGTACAGGGGGCGCCATATTAGAGGCTTTCTTT; j_gene: TRBJ1-1; abundance: NA; v_gene: TRBV27; len: 14; d_gene: TRBD1
CDR3aa: CASSMRGSKNIQYF; CDR3nt: TGTGCCAGTAGTATGCGGGGGTCCAAAAACATTCAGTACTTC; j_gene: TRBJ2-4; abundance: NA; v_gene: TRBV19; len: 14; d_gene: TRBD2
CDR3aa: CASSISVDRDYGYTF; CDR3nt: TGTGCCAGTAGTATATCCGTCGACAGGGACTATGGCTACACCTTC; j_gene: TRBJ1-2; abundance: NA; v_gene: TRBV19; len: 15; d_gene: TRBD1
CDR3aa: CASSYSRVYNEQFF; CDR3nt: TGTGCCAGCAGTTATTCCAGGGTGTACAATGAGCAGTTCTTC; j_gene: TRBJ2-1; abundance: NA; v_gene: TRBV6-6; len: 14; d_gene: NA
CDR3aa: CASSSGTGQETQYF; CDR3nt: TGTGCCAGCAGCTCCGGGACAGGACAAGAGACCCAGTACTTC; j_gene: TRBJ2-5; abundance: NA; v_gene: TRBV3-1/TRBV3-2; len: 14; d_gene: TRBD1
CDR3aa: CASSPNRDSYNEQFF; CDR3nt: TGTGCCAGCAGCCCGAACCGGGACTCCTACAATGAGCAGTTCTTC; j_gene: TRBJ2-1; abundance: NA; v_gene: TRBV3-1/TRBV3-2; len: 15; d_gene: NA
CDR3aa: CASSQQGYGYTF; CDR3nt: TGTGCCAGCAGCCAACAGGGATATGGCTACACCTTC; j_gene: TRBJ1-2; abundance: NA; v_gene: TRBV6-5; len: 12; d_gene: NA
CDR3aa: CASSPEQGPWETQYF; CDR3nt: TGTGCCAGCAGCCCAGAACAGGGGCCCTGGGAGACCCAGTACTTC; j_gene: TRBJ2-5; abundance: NA; v_gene: TRBV7-2; len: 15; d_gene: TRBD1
CDR3aa: CASSRGQGGAGYTF; CDR3nt: TGTGCCAGCAGCCGAGGACAGGGGGGGGCTGGCTACACCTTC; j_gene: TRBJ1-2; abundance: NA; v_gene: TRBV3-1/TRBV3-2; len: 14; d_gene: TRBD1
CDR3aa: CASSGGTSGGTRTDTQYF; CDR3nt: TGTGCCAGCAGCGGAGGGACTAGCGGGGGGACCCGCACAGATACGCAGTATTTT; j_gene: TRBJ2-3; abundance: NA; v_gene: TRBV27; len: 18; d_gene: TRBD2
CDR3aa: CASSYSGTGDYGYTF; CDR3nt: TGTGCCAGCAGCTATTCGGGGACAGGGGATTATGGCTACACCTTC; j_gene: TRBJ1-2; abundance: NA; v_gene: TRBV27; len: 15; d_gene: TRBD1
CDR3aa: CASSLGQGDSLGQYF; CDR3nt: TGCGCCAGCAGCTTGGGACAGGGGGATTCCCTGGGGCAGTACTTC; j_gene: TRBJ2-7; abundance: NA; v_gene: TRBV5-1; len: 15; d_gene: TRBD1
CDR3aa: CASSPTVGRVLSTDTQYF; CDR3nt: TGTGCCAGCTCACCGACAGTCGGACGGGTTTTGTCCACAGATACGCAGTATTTT; j_gene: TRBJ2-3; abundance: once; v_gene: TRBV18; len: 18; d_gene: NA
CDR3aa: CASRGTSEAFF; CDR3nt: TGTGCCAGCAGGGGAACATCTGAAGCTTTCTTT; j_gene: TRBJ1-1; abundance: NA; v_gene: TRBV13; len: 11; d_gene: NA
CDR3aa: CASSFTGYEQFF; CDR3nt: TGTGCCAGCAGCTTCACAGGGTATGAGCAGTTCTTC; j_gene: TRBJ2-1; abundance: NA; v_gene: TRBV5-5; len: 12; d_gene: NA
CDR3aa: CASSRPTGTDNSPLHF; CDR3nt: TGTGCCAGCAGTCGACCCACCGGGACAGACAATTCACCCCTCCACTTT; j_gene: TRBJ1-6; abundance: NA; v_gene: TRBV6-6; len: 16; d_gene: TRBD1
CDR3aa: CASSPGTSGGNEQFF; CDR3nt: TGCGCCAGCAGCCCGGGGACTAGCGGTGGCAATGAGCAGTTCTTC; j_gene: TRBJ2-1; abundance: NA; v_gene: TRBV5-1; len: 15; d_gene: TRBD2
CDR3aa: CAISESKGADGYTF; CDR3nt: TGTGCCATCAGTGAGTCGAAGGGGGCAGATGGCTACACCTTC; j_gene: TRBJ1-2; abundance: few; v_gene: TRBV10-3; len: 14; d_gene: TRBD1
CDR3aa: CASSYSRRGNYGYTF; CDR3nt: TGTGCCAGCAGTTACTCGCGCAGGGGAAACTATGGCTACACCTTC; j_gene: TRBJ1-2; abundance: NA; v_gene: TRBV6-5; len: 15; d_gene: NA
CDR3aa: CASSSVRGGGDEQFF; CDR3nt: TGTGCCAGCAGCTCGGTCCGGGGAGGTGGGGATGAGCAGTTCTTC; j_gene: TRBJ2-1; abundance: NA; v_gene: TRBV7-9; len: 15; d_gene: NA
CDR3aa: CASSEPGKYGYTF; CDR3nt: TGCGCCAGCAGTGAGCCAGGGAAATATGGCTACACCTTC; j_gene: TRBJ1-2; abundance: NA; v_gene: TRBV10-1; len: 13; d_gene: NA
CDR3aa: CASSIPTPNETQYF; CDR3nt: TGTGCCAGCAGCATTCCGACCCCTAATGAGACCCAGTACTTC; j_gene: TRBJ2-5; abundance: NA; v_gene: TRBV21-1; len: 14; d_gene: NA
CDR3aa: CASSFIGGGREFF; CDR3nt: TGTGCCAGCAGTTTTATCGGCGGCGGTCGGGAGTTCTTC; j_gene: TRBJ2-1; abundance: NA; v_gene: TRBV12-3/TRBV12-4; len: 13; d_gene: NA
CDR3aa: CASSLHRGDRRSYEQYF; CDR3nt: TGTGCCAGCTCACTCCACCGGGGAGACAGGAGGTCCTACGAGCAGTACTTC; j_gene: TRBJ2-7; abundance: NA; v_gene: TRBV18; len: 17; d_gene: NA
CDR3aa: CSAGSLAEGYTF; CDR3nt: TGCAGCGCCGGTAGCCTGGCGGAAGGCTACACCTTC; j_gene: TRBJ1-2; abundance: NA; v_gene: TRBV29-1; len: 12; d_gene: NA
CDR3aa: CASSPRGDRVGNEQFF; CDR3nt: TGCGCCAGCAGCCCGAGGGGGGACAGGGTGGGCAATGAGCAGTTCTTC; j_gene: TRBJ2-1; abundance: NA; v_gene: TRBV5-1; len: 16; d_gene: TRBD1
CDR3aa: CASSPPVGAGNTIYF; CDR3nt: TGTGCCAGCAGCCCCCCGGTGGGAGCTGGAAACACCATATATTTT; j_gene: TRBJ1-3; abundance: NA; v_gene: TRBV5-6; len: 15; d_gene: NA
CDR3aa: CASSDQGLSGYTF; CDR3nt: TGTGCCAGCAGTGATCAGGGTTTGAGCGGCTACACCTTC; j_gene: TRBJ1-2; abundance: NA; v_gene: TRBV6-1; len: 13; d_gene: NA
CDR3aa: CASIIGRVYEQYF; CDR3nt: TGTGCCAGCATCATAGGGAGAGTCTACGAGCAGTACTTC; j_gene: TRBJ2-7; abundance: NA; v_gene: TRBV14; len: 13; d_gene: NA
CDR3aa: CASSQTLSGGTGTQYF; CDR3nt: TGCGCCAGCAGCCAAACTCTTAGCGGGGGGACTGGGACCCAGTACTTC; j_gene: TRBJ2-5; abundance: NA; v_gene: TRBV4-1; len: 16; d_gene: TRBD2
CDR3aa: CASRDKDQPQHF; CDR3nt: TGTGCCAGCCGGGACAAAGACCAGCCCCAGCATTTT; j_gene: TRBJ1-5; abundance: NA; v_gene: TRBV18; len: 12; d_gene: NA
CDR3aa: CASSQRRGYQETQYF; CDR3nt: TGCGCCAGCAGCCAGCGCAGGGGCTACCAAGAGACCCAGTACTTC; j_gene: TRBJ2-5; abundance: NA; v_gene: TRBV4-3; len: 15; d_gene: NA
CDR3aa: CASSLDSYGYTF; CDR3nt: TGCGCCAGCAGCTTGGACAGCTATGGCTACACCTTC; j_gene: TRBJ1-2; abundance: NA; v_gene: TRBV5-1; len: 12; d_gene: NA
CDR3aa: CASSLELWDNTGELFF; CDR3nt: TGTGCCAGCAGCTTAGAATTGTGGGATAACACCGGGGAGCTGTTTTTT; j_gene: TRBJ2-2; abundance: NA; v_gene: TRBV11-2; len: 16; d_gene: NA
CDR3aa: CASSQGGGRGAFF; CDR3nt: TGTGCCAGCAGCCAAGGGGGAGGGCGAGGAGCTTTCTTT; j_gene: TRBJ1-1; abundance: medium-sized; v_gene: TRBV3-1/TRBV3-2; len: 13; d_gene: NA
CDR3aa: CASSSSPRGEKLFF; CDR3nt: TGCGCCAGCAGCTCCTCACCCCGGGGCGAAAAACTGTTTTTT; j_gene: TRBJ1-4; abundance: NA; v_gene: TRBV5-1; len: 14; d_gene: NA
CDR3aa: CASSPASTGGGSPLHF; CDR3nt: TGTGCCAGCTCGCCCGCTTCGACAGGGGGCGGTTCACCCCTCCACTTT; j_gene: TRBJ1-6; abundance: NA; v_gene: TRBV18; len: 16; d_gene: TRBD1
CDR3aa: CASRLDRDKNIQYF; CDR3nt: TGTGCAAGTCGCTTAGACAGGGACAAAAACATTCAGTACTTC; j_gene: TRBJ2-4; abundance: NA; v_gene: TRBV12-2; len: 14; d_gene: NA